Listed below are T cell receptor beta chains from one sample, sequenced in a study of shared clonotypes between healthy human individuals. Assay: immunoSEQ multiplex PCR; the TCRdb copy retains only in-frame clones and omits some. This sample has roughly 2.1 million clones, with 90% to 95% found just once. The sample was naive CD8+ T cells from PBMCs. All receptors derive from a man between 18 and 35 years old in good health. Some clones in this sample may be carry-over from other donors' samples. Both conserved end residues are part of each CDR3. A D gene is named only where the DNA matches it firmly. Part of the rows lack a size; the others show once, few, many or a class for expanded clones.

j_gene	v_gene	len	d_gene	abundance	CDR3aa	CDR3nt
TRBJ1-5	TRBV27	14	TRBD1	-	CASRDRGGNQPQHF	TGTGCCAGCAGGGACAGGGGAGGCAATCAGCCCCAGCATTTT
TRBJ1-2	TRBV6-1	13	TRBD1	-	CASSYTGVNGYTF	TGTGCCAGCAGTTATACAGGGGTTAATGGCTACACCTTC
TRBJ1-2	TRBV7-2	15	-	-	CASSSRGGDPWGYTF	TGTGCCAGCAGCTCCCGGGGGGGCGACCCTTGGGGCTACACCTTC
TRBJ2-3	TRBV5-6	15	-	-	CASSLDLGSTDTQYF	TGTGCCAGCAGCTTGGACCTAGGGAGCACAGATACGCAGTATTTT
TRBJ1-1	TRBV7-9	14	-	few	CASSLDRENTEAFF	TGTGCCAGCAGCTTAGACAGGGAGAACACTGAAGCTTTCTTT
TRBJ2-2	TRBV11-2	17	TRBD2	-	CATPGEGLFGYTGELFF	TGTGCCACCCCCGGGGAGGGCCTATTTGGGTACACCGGGGAGCTGTTTTTT
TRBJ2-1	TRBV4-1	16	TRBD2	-	CASSQEEGGPSDEQFF	TGCGCCAGCAGCCAAGAAGAGGGAGGGCCATCCGATGAGCAGTTCTTC
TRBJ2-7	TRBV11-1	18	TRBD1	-	CASSKRDRGAGASYEQYF	TGTGCCAGCAGCAAAAGGGACAGGGGGGCGGGAGCTTCGTACGAGCAGTACTTC
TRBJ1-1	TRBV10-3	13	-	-	CAISETRTAEAFF	TGTGCCATCAGTGAGACACGGACGGCTGAAGCTTTCTTT
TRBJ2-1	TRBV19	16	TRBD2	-	CASTIIAGGSYNEQFF	TGTGCCAGTACCATAATAGCGGGAGGCTCCTACAATGAGCAGTTCTTC
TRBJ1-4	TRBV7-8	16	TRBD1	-	CASSLRAGTGYEKLFF	TGTGCCAGCAGCTTACGTGCCGGGACAGGGTACGAAAAACTGTTTTTT
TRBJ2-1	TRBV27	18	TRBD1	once	CASGPKVWRTGSRNEQFF	TGTGCCAGCGGTCCCAAGGTCTGGCGGACAGGGAGTCGAAATGAGCAGTTCTTC
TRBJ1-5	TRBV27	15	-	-	CASSLIFGFNQPQHF	TGTGCCAGCAGTTTAATCTTCGGGTTCAATCAGCCCCAGCATTTT